The sample holds one count of the clone carrying this T cell receptor (beta chain). Its antigen remains unidentified. As to treatment: about 20 received Ad26.COV2.S at low or high dose, single or two shots; roughly 5 received placebo; per-sample allocation not given. Samples analyzed were those drawn on day 63 after the first vaccine or placebo injection. This CDR3 has 13 residues. The V segment lost 2 bases and the J segment 9 bases; nucleotides outside the gene matches: 3. CDR1 SGHTA and CDR2 FQGTGA come from the germline V gene. The data were taken from a study of Ad26.COV2.S vaccination and SARS-CoV-2 variants. Only in-frame clones appear in the TCRdb table, and some are missing; sequencing was by immunoSEQ multiplex PCR. Of over 400,000 clones listed, roughly 87% are singletons. Whole-study findings and limits: Reported post-vaccination CD8+ and CD4+ T cell responses to spike showed substantial breadth.

Source: peripheral blood, taken in a trial of Ad26.COV2.S vaccine versus placebo. This clonotype was sampled from a person aged 18 to 65 who received the Ad26.COV2.S COVID-19 vaccine or a placebo. The rearrangement joins TRBV7-3 to TRBJ2-1; 8 positions agree with TRBD1. CDR3 coding DNA: TGTGCCAGCAGCTTAGGGACAGGCAGTGAGCAGTTCTTC. Its translation: CASSLGTGSEQFF.